Below, one T cell receptor (beta chain) is given with its context. The antigen it binds to is not known. Base-call qualities are not available, and no considerably larger clone is one nucleotide away. In the paper's terms, the time point label means: 12 to 13 months on ibrutinib. For TCR beta library preparation, 1.5 to 2 micrograms of genomic DNA were extracted from the cryopreserved PBMCs. High-throughput TCR beta sequencing was performed on longitudinal blood samples from CLL patients receiving ibrutinib monotherapy. The patients were enrolled in a single-center, open-label phase 2 trial of ibrutinib monotherapy. This sample is part of a study of cytotoxic CD8 clonotypes in ibrutinib-treated CLL (dated by TCRdb to 2020 to 2023). For the study in its entirety: The cohort had over ten relapsed/refractory and approximately 14 treatment-naive patients; 17 were IGHV unmutated. Responses were partial in some 24 patients and complete in 2; after median about 5.5 years follow-up, around 15 stayed in remission and some twelve progressed. Response samples were taken after a median of roughly a year on treatment, ranging from about 6 to 36 months. On average, each sample had 255,043 productive templates and almost 95,000 productive rearrangements. Longitudinal samples were available for about 30% of the roughly 90 trial participants. Cryopreserved peripheral blood mononuclear cells were obtained before treatment, at response, and at either sustained remission or disease progression. Every remission and progressive disease sample was obtained while ibrutinib was still being received by the patients.

Based on the germline V gene, the CDR1 and CDR2 sequences are MGHDK and SYGVNS. The CDR3, from cysteine to phenylalanine, totals 15 residues. The entry retains the CDR3 DNA only, 45 bases that are in frame from base 1. Trimming takes 4 bases off V and 6 bases off J; junction bases not matched to a gene: 7. Each clonotype received, on average, approximately 9.9x coverage in deep resolution sequencing performed on a MiSeq, where the target depth lay between 1 in 1 million and 1 in 200,000 T cells. The immunoSEQ hsTCRB Kit was used to generate TCR beta libraries. As for the authors' bioinformatics: The data were analyzed with ImmunoSEQ Analyzer and ImmunoSEQ Data Assistant, and V, D and J gene assignments followed IMGT definitions. Clonality, which ranges from 0 to 1, was calculated as one minus the normalized Shannon entropy of productive rearrangement frequencies. Only overrepresented clonotypes making up at least 0.05% of each patient's repertoire were included in the public clonotype analysis. Some 13 repertoires from age-matched healthy donors, obtained from immuneACCESS, served as clonality controls. TCRdb carries this immuneACCESS record with in-frame sequences only. Its versions omit some clonotypes, under half of them owing to an unresolved V gene in the studies checked, with the rest unexplained. V and J calls and clone size are those listed in that table; D and trimming were worked out from the DNA. The sample table records more than 200,000 clones; more than 75% of these occur just once. Together, the top ten hold about 10% of the sample.

Paper-wide results and their limitations: Clonality rose at ibrutinib response, remained stable during sustained remission, and dropped back toward baseline at progression. Public clonotypes were rare and either contracted or stayed stable during treatment, and the rise in clonality at ibrutinib response reflected the expansion of private clonotypes. Sampling times were not matched between sustained-remission and progressing patients, and lymph node repertoires were not studied. Baseline clonality was found to be higher than that of age-matched healthy donors and was strongly correlated with circulating CD8+ T-cell counts.

The receptor comes from a human donor with chronic lymphocytic leukemia. The receptor chain draws on TRBV25-1 and TRBJ2-2, with TRBD2 identical over 8 junction bases. The sample here was PBMCs, taken after 12 months of ibrutinib treatment. The nucleotide sequence reads as follows: TGTGCCAGCAGTGCGGGACGGGAGGGTTCCGGGGAGCTGTTTTTT. Translated, it gives CASSAGREGSGELFF.